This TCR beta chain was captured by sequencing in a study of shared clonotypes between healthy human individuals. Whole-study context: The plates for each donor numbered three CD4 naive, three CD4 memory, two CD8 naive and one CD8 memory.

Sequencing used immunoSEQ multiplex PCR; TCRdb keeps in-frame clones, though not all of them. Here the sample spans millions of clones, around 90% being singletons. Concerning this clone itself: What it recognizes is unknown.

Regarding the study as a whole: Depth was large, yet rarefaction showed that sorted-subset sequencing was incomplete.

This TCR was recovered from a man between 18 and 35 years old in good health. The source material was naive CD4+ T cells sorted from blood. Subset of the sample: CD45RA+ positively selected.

CDR3 sequence: CASSLVSSGGQETQYF. The CDR3 DNA reads as TGTGCCAGCAGCTTGGTTTCTAGCGGGGGGCAAGAGACCCAGTACTTC. The chain has TRBV5-4 and TRBJ2-5, with 11 bases that match TRBD2. Germline V gives CDR1 SGHNT, CDR2 YYREEE (reference sequence). V was clipped by 0 bases and J by 2 bases; unmatched bases: 3. The CDR3 covers 16 residues.